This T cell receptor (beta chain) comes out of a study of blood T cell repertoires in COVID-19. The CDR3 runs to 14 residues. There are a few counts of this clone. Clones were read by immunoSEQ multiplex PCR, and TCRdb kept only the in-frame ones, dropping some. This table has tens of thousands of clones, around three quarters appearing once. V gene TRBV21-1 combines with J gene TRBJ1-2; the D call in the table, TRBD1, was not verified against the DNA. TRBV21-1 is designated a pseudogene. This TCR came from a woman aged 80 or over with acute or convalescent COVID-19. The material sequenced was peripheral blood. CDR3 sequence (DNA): TGTGCCAGCAGGATCTACAGGGTGGGGTATGGCTACACCTTC. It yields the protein CASRIYRVGYGYTF.